This TCR beta chain comes out of a study of CD4 T cells in relation to SARS-CoV-2 and coronaviruses (dated by TCRdb to the early 2020s). A note on the overall study: In the ViraFEST assay, PBMCs were cultured with antigen for approximately 10 days, after which TCR beta CDR3s were sequenced to identify antigen-specific clonal expansions. The roughly 12 convalescent patients included 8 males and 4 females; two subjects were Hispanic. Memory CD4+ T cell crossreactivity between SARS-CoV-2 and common cold coronavirus spike proteins was assessed at the TCR clonotype level in the study. Patient-derived lymphoblastoid cell lines were used to map the HLA restriction of shared crossreactive spike epitopes. Across all 12 patients in the convalescent cohort, the median age was roughly 38 years, with a range of roughly 21 to 75 years. Expansion assays from other donors in the study were sequenced with a different, Illumina-based TCR-beta assay. The Adaptive Biotechnologies TCR-sequencing kit was used to sequence samples from a few pre-COVID donors and the naive versus memory experiments, whereas other data were Illumina-based.

DNA from CEF-cultured naive and memory CD4+ T cells underwent immunoSEQ TCR-beta sequencing at survey level. The authors' analysis ran thus. During preprocessing, nonproductive sequences were removed, as were CDR3s that did not start with C, did not end with F or W, or were shorter than 7 amino acids. The MANAFEST web app identified antigen-specific clonotypes based on expansion compared with the reference and other culture wells. A clone counted as positive if significantly expanded in 2 of 3 replicate wells versus the reference culture at FDR below 0.05. A further requirement for positive clones was significant expansion compared with all other tandem wells, along with an odds ratio above 5. Cultured and uncultured naive and memory CD4+ repertoires were searched for previously identified spike- and CEF-reactive CDR3s. CDR3 homology was quantified as pairwise Levenshtein distance, calculated with the stringdist R package after three terminal residues were trimmed from each end. TCRdb mirrors the immuneACCESS table, restricted to in-frame sequences. Some clones are absent from its copies; in checked studies, under half trace to an unresolved V gene, and the reason for the others is unknown. The V and J calls and clone size are taken from that table; D and trimming were inferred from the DNA. Here the sample has about 36,000 clones; 75% to 85% occur a single time. The ten largest clones represent about 2.5% of the sample.

For this clone: Its specific antigen is unknown. There are no base qualities to consult, and no much larger clone falls within one base.

Naive and memory CD4+ T cells were separated from cryopreserved PBMCs by CD4 enrichment followed by EasySep naive CD4+ T cell enrichment. Sorted naive or memory CD4+ T cells (10^5) were cultured 1:1 with T cell-depleted PBMCs and CEF peptides for around 9 days. In general, triplicate replicate wells were used for every peptide culture condition. Ficoll-Paque PLUS gradient centrifugation was used to isolate PBMCs from either whole blood or leukapheresis product. The PBMCs went either fresh into the expansion assay or into cryopreservation at -140 degrees C. The QIAamp Micro DNA Kit was used to extract genomic DNA from the CD4+ T cells. What the authors observed across the whole study: Compared with monoreactive clones, crossreactive clones had significantly weaker SARS-CoV-2-driven expansion, a result consistent with antigenic imprinting. No donor contributed both pre-pandemic and post-infection samples, which limited tracing the source of pre-existing responses. Small numbers of patients and of tested TCRs were a limitation of the study. Sequencing naive versus memory cells indicated that the assay picks up memory recall responses, not primary responses primed during culture. Memory CD4+ clonotypes crossrecognizing SARS-CoV-2 and at least one common cold coronavirus spike were found in roughly three fifths of donors. Since the crossreactivity analysis centred on spike protein, crossreactivity against other viral proteins was not assessed.

The clonotype comes from an adult with COVID-19. Input material: memory CD4+ T cells from PBMCs, cultured in vitro. The sample's cell subset or site label is to be understood as: memory (non-naive) CD4+ T cells.

CDR3 sequence: CATLGAGNTIYF. The DNA is TGTGCCACCCTGGGGGCTGGAAACACCATATATTTT. The chain is assembled from TRBV28 and TRBJ1-3; the D segment could be TRBD1, given 5 matching bases. From a lookup of the germline V gene, CDR1 and CDR2 are MDHEN and SYDVKM. The V end loses 10 bases and the J end loses 2 bases, and a stretch of 9 bases separates them. The CDR3 covers 12 residues, taking in both the cysteine and the phenylalanine. Only CDR3 DNA remains: 36 bases, in frame from the first base.